The clone carrying this T cell receptor beta chain has just one count. As yet, its antigen is unknown. The source of the sample is a study of cytomegalovirus exposure and HLA in healthy donors. General study points: While the bulk of TCR sequences proved rare, some public TCRs turned up in many donors. In the analysis, some V segments, TRBV6-2 and TRBV6-3 included, were excluded as indistinguishable. In an earlier analysis, most TCR beta V segments were productive about 90% or about 30% of the time.

Germline values: CDR1 SGHTS, CDR2 YDEGEE. Trimming removed 6 bases from V and 7 bases from J, with 23 bases in between. The CDR3 runs to 15 residues. PCR involved 60 Vbeta and 13 Jbeta primers. TCRdb's table, derived via immunoSEQ multiplex PCR, lists solely in-frame clones and lacks some. The sample lists around 250,000 clones, about 86% occurring once. This sequence was found in a woman between 55 and 75 years old in good health and CMV-seropositive. Sequencing was carried out using PBMCs. V gene TRBV5-8 combines with J gene TRBJ2-7, with D perhaps matching TRBD2 (7 bases). CDR3 DNA: TGTGCCAGCACCCCGCAGGGGAGGGGCCGTAGGGAGCAGTACTTC. Its protein is CASTPQGRGRREQYF.